The present TCR beta chain was sequenced within a study of blood T cell repertoires in COVID-19. This CDR3 spans 10 amino acids. Germline V gene lookup returns CDR1 DFQATT and CDR2 SNEGSKA (reference sequence). The V segment lost 5 bases and the J segment 15 bases; nucleotides outside the gene matches: 6. The repertoire was sequenced with immunoSEQ multiplex PCR; TCRdb's copy has only in-frame clones and lacks some. The sample holds 250,000 to 350,000 clones, 70% to 90% seen once. This clonotype originated in a woman aged 35 to 49 who had recovered from COVID-19. The material sequenced was PBMCs or T cells enriched from blood (not recorded which). This chain joins TRBV20-1 and TRBJ2-4; 8 bases line up with TRBD2. The DNA of the CDR3 is TGCAGTGCTGGGACTAGACGTGGGTACTTC. Translated: CSAGTRRGYF.